This T cell receptor (beta chain) was identified during a study of molecular identifiers for immune sequencing clone quantification. Study-wide background: Replicate experiments divided RNA from roughly 20,000 or 100,000 naive CD8 cells into five parts and sequenced four.

Germline values: CDR1 MNHNY, CDR2 SVGAGI (reference sequence). This CDR3 is 15 amino acids long. TCRdb reanalysed the PCR reads using MiXCR and keeps one entry per CDR3 protein. The data hold more than 550,000 distinct CDR3 sequences, with around 25% observed a single time. This clonotype was counted between two and nine times. Its antigen is still unknown. A read error may produce the germline difference seen at one junction end. Study-wide findings and caveats: Sizes of highly expanded clones could be underestimated through identical TCRs sharing a barcode. Clonotypes surpassing 20 RNA copies contained over 97% of effector molecules, versus under 1% in naive cells.

RNA fractions of 10%, 30% or 50% and about 17,000 to 1,000,000 sorted cells were the source of naive CD8 libraries. V is TRBV6-6 and J is TRBJ2-5; no firm D call. The clonotype was recovered from a human donor in good health. Some libraries in this study had Jurkat cell RNA spiked in. The sample comprised naive CD8+ T cells from blood, with Jurkat cell RNA spiked in. Indicated subset: FACS-sorted CD8+CD4-CCR7+CD45RA+ naive T cells. Written as DNA, the CDR3 is TGTGCCAGCAGTTACCTCGGTACGTCGGAAGAGCCCCAGTACTTC. Translating it yields CASSYLGTSEEPQYF.